This T cell receptor (beta chain) was recovered during a study of blood T cells in healthy people across ages. The donors, all healthy, were Caucasians living in Russia, aged about 6 to 95. Next came a second PCR, run for about 7 to 12 cycles, which used a sample-barcoded 5' primer along with a J-beta primer mix. A tag from a template-switch adaptor with 12 random nucleotides marked each cDNA molecule. TCRdb used MiXCR to reprocess the 5' RACE reads, holding one entry per CDR3 protein. Of 800,000 to 950,000 distinct CDR3 sequences in the sample, approximately 35% were seen once. Trimming stripped 7 bases from V and 2 bases from J, with 12 bases between. The CDR3 covers 13 residues. Study-wide points: Greater diversity and more naive CD4+ cells were seen in long-lived donors than in aged donors. Older individuals had lower TCR beta diversity per million T cells (the decline was roughly linear).

In its sample, this clonotype was seen many times. No antigen is known for it. The specimen was blood. The receptor's source is a man aged 18-30 years in good health. The V and J genes are TRBV12-3 or TRBV12-4 and TRBJ2-7; either TRBD1 or TRBD2 may supply D (6 bases each). The CDR3 region has the DNA TGTGCCAGCACCAAGGGGGGCCCCTACGAGCAGTACTTC. Amino acid sequence: CASTKGGPYEQYF.